The 32 T cell receptor beta chains presented below share a single source sample, sequenced in a study of vaccination and CD4 T cells after COVID-19. Treatment specified: approximately nine-day PBMC culture with coronavirus spike peptide pools or control peptides (ViraFEST assay). Oncomine TCR Beta short-read sequencing was applied to DNA from cultured CD4+ T cells. TCRdb independently ran MiXCR on the PCR reads; one entry per CDR3 protein. The data show about 15,000 distinct CDR3 sequences, around 70% seen once. Antigen specificity for these receptors is unknown. Sequences were obtained from CD4+ T cells from blood, cultured in vitro. The receptors derive from a human donor who had recovered from COVID-19.

The chain is built from TRBV19 and TRBJ2-7, with 8 bases identical to TRBD1. The CDR3 is 14 amino acids. With 7 bases clipped from V and 3 bases from J, the junction kept 8 bases outside the gene matches. Germline V gives CDR1 LNHDA, CDR2 SQIVND (reference sequence). CDR3 region: CASNLGQGIYEQYF. DNA of the CDR3: TGTGCCAGTAACCTCGGACAGGGTATCTACGAGCAGTACTTC.

This clonotype occurred a few times. The rearrangement uses TRBV27 and TRBJ1-6; no firm D call. Germline CDR1 is MNHEY and CDR2 is SMNVEV (reference sequence). V lost 7 bases to trimming and J lost 8 bases, with 9 bases between them. The CDR3 covers 12 residues. The CDR3 DNA reads TGTGCCAGCAAGGATCGAGATTCACCCCTCCACTTT. It translates to CASKDRDSPLHF.

This chain connects TRBV21-1 to TRBJ2-7; the table's D call of TRBD2 was not tested on the DNA. TRBV21-1 is a pseudogene segment. CDR3 size: 16 residues. This CDR3 reads CASILTAGGGPDEQYF. The CDR3 DNA reads TGTGCCAGCATTCTTACGGCGGGAGGTGGACCCGACGAGCAGTACTTC.

The chain combines TRBV6-1 with TRBJ1-5, with D possibly matching TRBD1 (5 bases). Germline CDR1 and CDR2: MNHNS and SASEGT. V shed 4 bases and J shed 0 bases, with 22 bases lying between them. The CDR3 loop spans 19 amino acids. The CDR3 protein is CASSGFRQSRLHSNQPQHF. The DNA of the CDR3 is TGTGCCAGCAGTGGATTTCGACAGTCACGATTACATAGCAATCAGCCCCAGCATTTT.

DNA for the CDR3: TGTGCCTGGGGTACAGGGGGCAATCAGCCCCAGCATTTT. Encoded protein: CAWGTGGNQPQHF. The chain links TRBV30 to TRBJ1-5, with 7 positions matching TRBD1. The CDR3 covers 13 residues. CDR1 and CDR2 (germline): GTSNPN, SVGIG (reference sequence). J lost 2 bases, V lost 5 bases, and 3 bases had no gene match.

V gene TRBV7-9 combines with J gene TRBJ1-1; D not resolved. V shed 6 bases and J shed 6 bases, with 14 bases lying between them. Germline values: CDR1 SEHNR, CDR2 FQNEAQ (reference sequence). The CDR3 totals 13 residues. CDR3 sequence reads: CASSQEDQAEAFF. Written as DNA, the CDR3 is TGTGCCAGCAGTCAAGAGGACCAGGCTGAAGCTTTCTTT.

The genes are TRBV19 and TRBJ1-5; TRBD1 agrees at 8 bases. The J segment lost 5 bases and the V segment lost 7 bases, leaving 4 bases of the junction unmatched. This CDR3 is 13 amino acids long. CDR1 is LNHDA, CDR2 SQIVND, per germline (reference sequence). In DNA, the CDR3 is TGTGCCAGTAATAAACAGGGGGATCAGCCCCAGCATTTT. Translated: CASNKQGDQPQHF. Full variable domain (rest looked up from reference TRBV19 and TRBJ1-5): DGGITQSPKYLFRKEGQNVTLSCEQNLNHDAMYWYRQDPGQGLRLIYYSQIVNDFQKGDIAEGYSVSREKKESFPLTVTSAQKNPTAFYLCASNKQGDQPQHFGDGTRLSIL.

The table lists this clonotype with a count of one. The genes are TRBV7-6 and TRBJ1-6; D remains ambiguous. Trimming stripped 6 bases from V and 8 bases from J, with 20 bases between. CDR3 length: 16 residues. Germline V gene data show CDR1 as SGHVS and CDR2 as FNYEAQ. The CDR3 sequence: CASSQEPGLGDSPLHF. CDR3 bases: TGTGCCAGCAGTCAAGAGCCCGGACTTGGGGATTCACCCCTCCACTTT.

This clonotype was recorded a few times. The chain employs TRBV21-1 and TRBJ2-5; the table calls TRBD1, which could not be checked here. TRBV21-1 counts as a pseudogene. The CDR3 contains 15 residues. The CDR3 DNA reads TGTGCCAGCAGCCCTCAACAGGGGAGGGGGGAGACCCAGTACTTC. Translating it yields CASSPQQGRGETQYF.

The rearrangement uses TRBV10-3 and TRBJ2-5, with 10 nucleotides matching TRBD1. CDR3 length: 17 amino acids. The V segment lost 6 bases and the J segment 0 bases; nucleotides outside the gene matches: 10. CDR1 and CDR2 (germline): ENHRY, SYGVKD. The chain's CDR3 is CAISPTVGTGDQETQYF. The CDR3 region has the DNA TGTGCCATCAGCCCAACTGTTGGGACAGGGGACCAAGAGACCCAGTACTTC.

In its sample, this clonotype was seen a few times. V is TRBV11-2 and J is TRBJ1-2; D is ambiguous. The ends were cut back, 0 bases at V and 3 bases at J, with 5 bases in the middle. Germline V gene data show CDR1 as SGHAT and CDR2 as FQNNGV. The CDR3 is 13 residues long. The CDR3 DNA is TGTGCCAGCAGCTTAGACAGGTACTATGGCTACACCTTC. Residues: CASSLDRYYGYTF.

This clonotype was counted between two and nine times. This chain uses TRBV6-1 with TRBJ1-5; 8 bases line up with TRBD1. Per the germline V gene, CDR1 is MNHNS and CDR2 is SASEGT. V was clipped by 2 bases and J by 4 bases; unmatched bases: 4. The CDR3 totals 15 residues. The chain's CDR3 is CASSERQGRNQPQHF. For the CDR3, the DNA is TGTGCCAGCAGTGAACGACAGGGGCGGAATCAGCCCCAGCATTTT.

The chain joins TRBV5-4 to TRBJ2-5; D gene ambiguous. Between the trimmed V and J ends, which lost 0 bases and 2 bases, there was a span of 5 bases. CDR3 size: 13 residues. The germline CDR1 and CDR2 sequences are SGHNT and YYREEE (reference sequence). DNA of the CDR3: TGTGCCAGCAGCTTGGTGTCACAAGAGACCCAGTACTTC. Translating it yields CASSLVSQETQYF.

This clonotype was counted only a few times. The chain couples TRBV7-6 to TRBJ1-1; D remains unclear. CDR1 is SGHVS, CDR2 FNYEAQ, per germline. CDR3 length: 13 residues. Trimming left V 2 bases short and J 1 base short, with 5 bases between. The CDR3 DNA sequence: TGTGCCAGCAGCTTAACAGAGAACACTGAAGCTTTCTTT. Translation: CASSLTENTEAFF.

This chain joins TRBV18 and TRBJ2-5; D is unclear. CDR1 and CDR2 from the germline V gene are KGHSH and LQKENI. V was shortened by 8 bases and J by 1 base, with 11 bases between the two germline ends. The CDR3 contains 13 residues. The CDR3 sequence is CASTVGFQETQYF. DNA for the CDR3: TGTGCCAGCACCGTTGGGTTCCAAGAGACCCAGTACTTC. The full variable domain, in which reference TRBV18 and TRBJ2-5 provide the parts outside the CDR3, is NAGVMQNPRHLVRRRGQEARLRCSPMKGHSHVYWYRQLPEEGLKFMVYLQKENIIDESGMPKERFSAEFPKEGPSILRIQQVVRGDSAAYFCASTVGFQETQYFGPGTRLLVL.

The chain carries TRBV6-1 and TRBJ1-2; 9 bases line up with TRBD1. Germline CDR1 reads MNHNS; CDR2 reads SASEGT. The CDR3 is 14 residues long. Losses at the gene ends were 6 bases for V and 6 bases for J; bases not matched to a gene: 8. The CDR3 is CASRTPGQGNGYTF. CDR3 in DNA: TGTGCCAGCAGGACCCCGGGACAGGGAAATGGCTACACCTTC.

The chain links TRBV27 to TRBJ2-7, with 11 bases aligning to TRBD2. The CDR3 covers 15 residues. Per germline, CDR1 MNHEY and CDR2 SMNVEV (reference sequence). The J segment lost 4 bases and the V segment lost 8 bases, leaving 10 bases of the junction unmatched. CDR3 amino acids: CASGSRASGRYEQYF. The DNA for the CDR3 is TGTGCCAGCGGCAGCCGGGCTAGCGGGAGGTACGAGCAGTACTTC.

This rearrangement joins TRBV6-1 to TRBJ2-1, with D maybe TRBD1 (6 bases). Trimming left V 6 bases short and J 0 bases short, with 15 bases between. Germline-derived CDR1 and CDR2 are MNHNS and SASEGT. CDR3 length: 16 residues. The CDR3 loop is CASSPDRSSSYNEQFF. The CDR3 DNA sequence: TGTGCCAGCAGCCCTGACAGGTCAAGCTCCTACAATGAGCAGTTCTTC.

V is TRBV6-1 and J is TRBJ1-2; TRBD1 aligns across 7 bases. Germline CDR1 is MNHNS and CDR2 is SASEGT. With 5 bases clipped from V and 5 bases from J, the junction kept 8 bases outside the gene matches. The CDR3 sequence is 14 residues long. The CDR3 sequence: CASSLTGTAYGYTF. In nucleotides, the CDR3 is TGTGCCAGCAGTCTTACCGGGACAGCATATGGCTACACCTTC.

In nucleotides, the CDR3 is TGTGCCAGCAGTTACGACCTATGGACAGGGGGTAAAGAGACCCAGTACTTC. It translates to CASSYDLWTGGKETQYF. This chain uses TRBV6-2 or TRBV6-3 with TRBJ2-5; 10 bases are shared with TRBD1. Germline V gene lookup returns CDR1 MNHEY and CDR2 SVGEGT. The ends lost 2 bases at V and 3 bases at J; junction bases unmatched: 9. This CDR3 region has 17 residues.

The chain uses TRBV27 and TRBJ1-2; maybe TRBD1 (5 bases). Germline loops: CDR1 MNHEY, CDR2 SMNVEV (reference sequence). Trimming took 4 bases from V and 8 from J, leaving 20 bases between them. This CDR3 spans 15 amino acids. The CDR3 DNA follows: TGTGCCAGCAGTTCTCGAGTGGGCAGGGTGGGCGGCTACACCTTC. Translated: CASSSRVGRVGGYTF.

The rearrangement links TRBV2 to TRBJ1-2, with D perhaps TRBD1 (6 bases). Germline V lookup: CDR1 SNHLY, CDR2 FYNNEI. Trimming left V 4 bases short and J 2 bases short, with 11 bases between. The CDR3 is made up of 14 amino acids. This CDR3 reads CASSVGTGNYGYTF. The CDR3, as DNA: TGTGCCAGCAGTGTGGGAACAGGGAACTATGGCTACACCTTC.

This chain links TRBV27 with TRBJ1-4, with 10 bases fitting TRBD1. Looked up from germline, CDR1 is MNHEY and CDR2 is SMNVEV (reference sequence). V lost 6 bases, J lost 6 bases, and 10 bases stayed unmatched. This CDR3 spans 16 amino acids. CDR3 sequence reads: CASRNMGDRGHEKLFF. CDR3 nucleotides: TGTGCCAGCAGAAACATGGGGGACAGGGGTCATGAAAAACTGTTTTTT.

The J gene is TRBJ2-3, the V gene TRBV20-1; 9 bases agree with TRBD2. There are 17 residues in the CDR3. The junction had 19 bases not matched to a gene; V was cut back by 6 bases and J by 6 bases. Germline V gives CDR1 DFQATT, CDR2 SNEGSKA (reference sequence). CDR3 DNA: TGCAGTGCCCTCCCCCCTCCTGGCGGGAGGGCCTGGGATACGCAGTATTTT. The encoded protein is CSALPPPGGRAWDTQYF.

The J gene is TRBJ2-5, the V gene TRBV6-2 or TRBV6-3; weak D call: TRBD2 (5 bases). The CDR3 has 17 residues. Germline V gene data show CDR1 as MNHEY and CDR2 as SVGEGT. Between the trimmed V and J ends, which lost 0 bases and 5 bases, there was a span of 19 bases. The CDR3 loop reads CASSYSRESGSKETQYF. The CDR3 DNA is TGTGCCAGCAGTTACTCTAGAGAGAGTGGGAGCAAGGAGACCCAGTACTTC.

The V gene is TRBV19, the J gene TRBJ1-5; D might be TRBD1 (6 bases). V was clipped by 3 bases and J by 2 bases, with 17 bases between them. Germline CDR1 is LNHDA and CDR2 is SQIVND (reference sequence). This CDR3 has 17 residues. CDR3 bases: TGTGCCAGTAGTATTGAGGGGGTCTTCTGGGGCAATCAGCCCCAGCATTTT. Its protein is CASSIEGVFWGNQPQHF.

The chain links TRBV20-1 to TRBJ1-1; 8 positions agree with TRBD1. The CDR3 covers 14 residues. The germline V gene encodes CDR1 DFQATT and CDR2 SNEGSKA (reference sequence). V lost 6 bases, J lost 4 bases, and 10 bases stayed unmatched. The CDR3 DNA reads TGCAGTGCGCCGGACAGGGTGGGGGTCACTGAAGCTTTCTTT. Translation gives CSAPDRVGVTEAFF.

This sequence joins TRBV27 and TRBJ1-5; D possibly corresponds to TRBD1 (5 bases). The V gene lost 6 bases and the J gene lost 7 bases, with 16 bases spanning the gap. The CDR3 totals 14 residues. Germline V gene lookup returns CDR1 MNHEY and CDR2 SMNVEV (reference sequence). The CDR3 spells CASSAAGGGQPQHF. The CDR3 DNA sequence: TGTGCCAGCAGCGCCGCCGGGGGAGGGCAGCCCCAGCATTTT.

V gene TRBV24-1 combines with J gene TRBJ2-2, with TRBD2 matching 7 bases. The CDR3 sequence is 19 residues long. Per germline, CDR1 KGHDR and CDR2 SFDVKD. Trimming took 1 base from V and 1 from J; bases not matched to a gene: 11. The CDR3 reads CATSDFKPLASGNTGELFF. CDR3 sequence (DNA): TGTGCCACCAGTGATTTTAAACCTTTGGCTAGCGGGAACACCGGGGAGCTGTTTTTT.

The V gene is TRBV20-1, the J gene TRBJ2-7, with 9 bases fitting TRBD2. The CDR3 sequence is 15 residues long. The J segment lost 6 bases and the V segment lost 6 bases, leaving 15 bases of the junction unmatched. CDR1 and CDR2 from the germline V gene are DFQATT and SNEGSKA (reference sequence). The CDR3 protein is CSAGREGLGMGEQYF. CDR3 DNA sequence: TGCAGTGCCGGGCGGGAGGGCCTGGGCATGGGCGAGCAGTACTTC.

This clonotype was seen only once. The chain couples TRBV7-2 to TRBJ2-3; 8 bases are shared with TRBD2. Per germline, CDR1 SGHTA and CDR2 FQGNSA. Trimming removed 5 bases from V and 1 base from J; junction bases left unmatched: 14. The CDR3 sequence is 18 residues long. DNA for the CDR3: TGTGCCAGCAGCCCTCGCCTACTAGCGGTGAGACGCACAGATACGCAGTATTTT. This encodes CASSPRLLAVRRTDTQYF. The complete variable domain, with remaining parts taken from reference TRBV7-2 and TRBJ2-3, reads GAGVSQSPSNKVTEKGKDVELRCDPISGHTALYWYRQSLGQGLEFLIYFQGNSAPDKSGLPSDRFSAERTGGSVSTLTIQRTQQEDSAVYLCASSPRLLAVRRTDTQYFGPGTRLTVL.

This clonotype was counted once. V and J are TRBV7-2 and TRBJ1-1; D unresolved. Per the germline V gene, CDR1 is SGHTA and CDR2 is FQGNSA. This CDR3 is built from 15 residues. Between the trimmed V and J ends, which lost 2 bases and 0 bases, there was a span of 10 bases. The CDR3 DNA is TGTGCCAGCAGCTTAATCCCGAAGATGAACACTGAAGCTTTCTTT. Amino acids: CASSLIPKMNTEAFF.